Listed here are 20 T cell receptor beta chains from one sample, sequenced in a study of cytomegalovirus exposure and HLA in healthy donors. This PCR relied on a set of 60 Vbeta primers and 13 Jbeta primers. Profiled with immunoSEQ multiplex PCR; TCRdb holds only in-frame clones, not every one. The sample has 77,000 or so clones, about 71% seen once. Material for sequencing was PBMCs. These receptors were collected from a woman aged 40 to 49 in good health and CMV-seronegative.

The V gene is TRBV6-4, the J gene TRBJ2-1; D might be TRBD2 (6 bases). Trimming removed 4 bases at V and 3 bases at J, with 10 bases between. This CDR3 spans 14 amino acids. The germline gives CDR1 MRHNA, CDR2 SNTAGT. CDR3 coding DNA: TGTGCCAGCAGTGTAGCTAGCGACTACAATGAGCAGTTCTTC. It translates to CASSVASDYNEQFF.

The chain couples TRBV2 to TRBJ2-1, with D uncertain. The CDR3 sequence is 14 residues long. Germline CDR1 and CDR2: SNHLY and FYNNEI. V was trimmed by 4 bases and J by 5 bases, leaving 12 bases between them. CDR3 loop: CASSVLEKDNEQFF. The CDR3 DNA is TGTGCCAGCAGTGTCTTGGAGAAGGACAATGAGCAGTTCTTC.

This clone was found once. The V and J genes are TRBV4-1 and TRBJ1-4; D is unresolved. The CDR3 is 14 residues long. Deletions cut 2 bases from V and 10 bases from J, with 14 bases between. The germline V gene encodes CDR1 MGHRA and CDR2 YSYEKL. As DNA, the CDR3 is TGCGCCAGCAGCCAAATAGGCGGCCGGGGAAAACTGTTTTTT. Translation: CASSQIGGRGKLFF.

This clone was detected ten times or more. The CDR3 coding sequence is TGTGCCAGCAGTAGGAGCCGGGGGGATTCACCCCTCCACTTT. This sequence encodes CASSRSRGDSPLHF. J is TRBJ1-6 and V is TRBV2, with D maybe TRBD1 (5 bases). CDR3 length: 14 amino acids. The ends were cut back, 5 bases at V and 8 bases at J, with 13 bases in the middle. Germline-derived CDR1 and CDR2 are SNHLY and FYNNEI.

This chain uses TRBV12-5 with TRBJ2-2; the D gene is possibly TRBD1 (6 bases). Per germline, CDR1 LGHNT and CDR2 FRNRAP. The V end lost 5 bases, the J end lost 6 bases, and 10 bases lay between the germline ends. The CDR3 extends over 13 amino acids. CDR3 sequence: CASGHQGSGELFF. CDR3 coding DNA: TGTGCTAGTGGTCATCAGGGGTCCGGGGAGCTGTTTTTT. Full variable domain (remainder filled in from reference TRBV12-5 and TRBJ2-2): DARVTQTPRHKVTEMGQEVTMRCQPILGHNTVFWYRQTMMQGLELLAYFRNRAPLDDSGMPKDRFSAEMPDATLATLKIQPSEPRDSAVYFCASGHQGSGELFFGEGSRLTVL.

The V call is TRBV11-2, the J call TRBJ2-7; tentatively, D is TRBD1 (6 bases). The CDR3 contains 15 residues. Trimming cost V 0 bases and J 9 bases, with 18 bases left between them. Germline values: CDR1 SGHAT, CDR2 FQNNGV. This CDR3 reads CASSLDRGQTVRQYF. CDR3 DNA sequence: TGTGCCAGCAGCTTAGATCGAGGACAGACCGTTCGGCAGTACTTC.

This clone was observed a few times. The rearrangement uses TRBV29-1 and TRBJ1-1; 7 nucleotides agree with TRBD1. CDR1 and CDR2 (germline): SQVTM, ANQGSEA. There are 14 residues in the CDR3. The ends lost 6 bases at V and 6 bases at J; junction bases unmatched: 13. The CDR3 is CSVWTGPKTPEAFF. In DNA form, the CDR3 reads TGCAGCGTCTGGACAGGCCCTAAAACCCCTGAAGCTTTCTTT. Supplemented by reference TRBV29-1 and TRBJ1-1, the full variable domain reads SAVISQKPSRDICQRGTSLTIQCQVDSQVTMMFWYRQQPGQSLTLIATANQGSEATYESGFVIDKFPISRPNLTFSTLTVSNMSPEDSSIYLCSVWTGPKTPEAFFGQGTRLTVV.

This clone was counted a few times. This CDR3 reads CSVTGAWGETQYF. The CDR3 region has the DNA TGCAGCGTCACAGGGGCCTGGGGAGAGACCCAGTACTTC. This chain connects TRBV29-1 to TRBJ2-5, with 7 nucleotides matching TRBD1. The CDR3 spans 13 residues. V gave up 6 bases and J gave up 4 bases; unmatched junction bases: 8. The germline V gene has CDR1 SQVTM and CDR2 ANQGSEA.

The gene calls are TRBV28 and TRBJ1-6; 8 nucleotides line up with TRBD1. CDR3 length: 15 amino acids. Trimming removed 7 bases from V and 10 bases from J; junction bases left unmatched: 12. Per germline, CDR1 MDHEN and CDR2 SYDVKM. The CDR3 region is CASIKGQGEGSPLHF. In nucleotides, the CDR3 is TGTGCCAGCATCAAAGGACAGGGTGAGGGATCACCCCTCCACTTT.

The gene calls are TRBV5-1 and TRBJ2-5, with 13 bases matching TRBD2. The trim removed 5 bases at V and 5 bases at J, leaving 3 bases unmatched. Germline-derived CDR1 and CDR2 are SGHRS and YFSETQ. This CDR3 contains 14 residues. DNA for the CDR3: TGCGCCAGCAGACTAGCGGGGGGGCTTGAGACCCAGTACTTC. Protein product: CASRLAGGLETQYF. The complete variable domain, with remaining parts taken from reference TRBV5-1 and TRBJ2-5, reads KAGVTQTPRYLIKTRGQQVTLSCSPISGHRSVSWYQQTPGQGLQFLFEYFSETQRNKGNFPGRFSGRQFSNSRSEMNVSTLELGDSALYLCASRLAGGLETQYFGPGTRLLVL.

The chain couples TRBV15 to TRBJ1-2; no clear D. This CDR3 comprises 13 residues. V lost 3 bases and J lost 2, with 7 bases in between. Germline CDR1 and CDR2: LNHNV and YYDKDF (reference sequence). The CDR3 coding sequence is TGTGCCACCAGCAGCCGAGTGAACTATGGCTACACCTTC. Protein sequence: CATSSRVNYGYTF.

The chain couples TRBV7-6 to TRBJ1-5, with D possibly being TRBD1 (5 bases). Germline CDR1 reads SGHVS; CDR2 reads FNYEAQ. This CDR3 region has 14 residues. Trimming left V 1 base short and J 7 bases short, with 11 bases between. The CDR3 protein is CASSLGGDGQPQHF. CDR3 DNA: TGTGCCAGCAGCTTAGGGGGGGACGGACAGCCCCAGCATTTT.

This chain links TRBV13 with TRBJ2-5; the match to TRBD1 covers 8 bases. Germline assignment: CDR1 PRHDT and CDR2 FYEKMQ (reference sequence). The CDR3 is 14 amino acids. Germline trimming cut 8 bases from V and 4 bases from J; bases unmatched to any gene: 9. CDR3 DNA sequence: TGTGCCAGCGGACTCAGGGGGCGGATAGAGACCCAGTACTTC. Its translation: CASGLRGRIETQYF. The variable domain in full, completed from reference TRBV13 and TRBJ2-5, reads AAGVIQSPRHLIKEKRETATLKCYPIPRHDTVYWYQQGPGQDPQFLISFYEKMQSDKGSIPDRFSAQQFSDYHSELNMSSLELGDSALYFCASGLRGRIETQYFGPGTRLLVL.

The chain carries TRBV28 and TRBJ2-1, with D perhaps matching TRBD2 (5 bases). CDR1 and CDR2 from the germline V gene are MDHEN and SYDVKM. The CDR3 sequence is 14 residues long. V was trimmed by 8 bases and J by 0 bases, leaving 11 bases between them. The CDR3 coding sequence is TGTGCCAGCCTTGGGGAGAGCTCCTACAATGAGCAGTTCTTC. Translated: CASLGESSYNEQFF.

This clone turned up a few times. This chain links TRBV6-1 with TRBJ2-7, with D tentatively TRBD1 (6 bases). Between the trimmed V and J ends, which lost 1 base and 3 bases, there was a span of 7 bases. This CDR3 has 13 amino acids. Germline values: CDR1 MNHNS, CDR2 SASEGT. The CDR3 loop reads CASSEEQGYEQYF. In DNA, the CDR3 is TGTGCCAGCAGTGAAGAACAGGGCTACGAGCAGTACTTC.

The chain carries TRBV7-3 and TRBJ2-1, with a tentative D call TRBD2 (6 bases). This CDR3 region has 15 residues. Trimming removed 0 bases from V and 6 bases from J, with 12 bases in between. Per the germline V gene, CDR1 is SGHTA and CDR2 is FQGTGA. The CDR3 nucleotides are TGTGCCAGCAGCTTAACGGGGGTGGGGGGCAATGAGCAGTTCTTC. Amino acid sequence: CASSLTGVGGNEQFF.

This chain uses TRBV11-1 with TRBJ2-7, with a possible D match to TRBD2 (5 bases). This CDR3 region has 15 residues. V was cut by 1 base and J by 5 bases, with 15 bases left in between. Germline lookup yields CDR1 SGHAT and CDR2 FQDESV (reference sequence). The CDR3 nucleotides are TGTGCCAGCAGCTTAGAGTACGGGGTTTGGGACGAGCAGTACTTC. This gives the protein CASSLEYGVWDEQYF. The full variable domain, with the rest looked up from reference TRBV11-1 and TRBJ2-7, is EAEVAQSPRYKITEKSQAVAFWCDPISGHATLYWYRQILGQGPELLVQFQDESVVDDSQLPKDRFSAERLKGVDSTLKIQPAELGDSAMYLCASSLEYGVWDEQYFGPGTRLTVT.

This rearrangement joins TRBV7-6 to TRBJ2-2; 10 bases align to TRBD1. J lost 6 bases, V lost 5 bases, and 12 bases had no gene match. The germline gives CDR1 SGHVS, CDR2 FNYEAQ. The CDR3 is 17 amino acids. CDR3 loop: CASSRSPGTGVSGELFF. The DNA for the CDR3 is TGTGCCAGCAGCAGAAGTCCCGGGACAGGGGTTTCCGGGGAGCTGTTTTTT.

V and J are TRBV2 and TRBJ2-7; unclear D gene. CDR3 length equals 14 residues. From germline, CDR1 is SNHLY and CDR2 FYNNEI. V was pared by 1 base and J by 3 bases, with 10 bases between. This CDR3 reads CASSEVSLSYEQYF. DNA of the CDR3: TGTGCCAGCAGTGAAGTTTCCCTGAGCTACGAGCAGTACTTC.

The chain joins TRBV7-2 to TRBJ2-1; a possible D gene is TRBD2 (5 bases). The germline V and J ends were trimmed by 0 bases and 6 bases, with 9 bases remaining between them. Germline V gene lookup returns CDR1 SGHTA and CDR2 FQGNSA. This CDR3 is 14 amino acids long. CDR3 protein: CASSLARESNEQFF. In DNA form, the CDR3 reads TGTGCCAGCAGCTTAGCGAGGGAAAGCAATGAGCAGTTCTTC. Together with reference TRBV7-2 and TRBJ2-1, the CDR3 gives the full variable domain: GAGVSQSPSNKVTEKGKDVELRCDPISGHTALYWYRQSLGQGLEFLIYFQGNSAPDKSGLPSDRFSAERTGGSVSTLTIQRTQQEDSAVYLCASSLARESNEQFFGPGTRLTVL.